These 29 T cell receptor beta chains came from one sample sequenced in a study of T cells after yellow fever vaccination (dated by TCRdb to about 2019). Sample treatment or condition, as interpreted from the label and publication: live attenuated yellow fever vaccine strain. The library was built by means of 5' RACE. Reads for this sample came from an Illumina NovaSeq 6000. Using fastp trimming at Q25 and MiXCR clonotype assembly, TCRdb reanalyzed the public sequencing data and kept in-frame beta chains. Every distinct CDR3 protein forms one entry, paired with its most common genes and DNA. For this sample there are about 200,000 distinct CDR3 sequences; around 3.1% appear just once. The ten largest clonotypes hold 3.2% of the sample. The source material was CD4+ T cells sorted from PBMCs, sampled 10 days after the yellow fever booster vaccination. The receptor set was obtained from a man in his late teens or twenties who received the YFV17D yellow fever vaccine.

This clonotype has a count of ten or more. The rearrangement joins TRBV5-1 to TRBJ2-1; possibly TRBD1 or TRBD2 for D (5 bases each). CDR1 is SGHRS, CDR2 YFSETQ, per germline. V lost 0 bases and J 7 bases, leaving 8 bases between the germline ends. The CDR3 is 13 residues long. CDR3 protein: CASSLAEGNEQFF. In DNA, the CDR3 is TGCGCCAGCAGCTTGGCAGAGGGGAATGAGCAGTTCTTC.

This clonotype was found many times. The CDR3 here is CASSLGGGRTYGYTF. The CDR3 region has the DNA TGTGCCAGCAGTCTTGGGGGGGGGCGGACCTATGGCTACACCTTC. The V call is TRBV28, the J call TRBJ1-2; a possible D gene is TRBD1 (6 bases). Germline V CDR1 and CDR2: MDHEN, SYDVKM. Trimming shortened V by 5 bases and J by 4 bases, and 17 bases separated the two germline ends. The CDR3 is made up of 15 amino acids.

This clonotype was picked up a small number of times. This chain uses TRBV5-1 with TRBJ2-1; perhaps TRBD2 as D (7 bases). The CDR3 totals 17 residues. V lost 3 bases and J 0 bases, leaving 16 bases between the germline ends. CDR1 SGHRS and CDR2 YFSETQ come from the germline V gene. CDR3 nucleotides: TGCGCCAGCAGCTGGGGGGGGGCGTCGAGCTCCTACAATGAGCAGTTCTTC. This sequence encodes CASSWGGASSSYNEQFF.

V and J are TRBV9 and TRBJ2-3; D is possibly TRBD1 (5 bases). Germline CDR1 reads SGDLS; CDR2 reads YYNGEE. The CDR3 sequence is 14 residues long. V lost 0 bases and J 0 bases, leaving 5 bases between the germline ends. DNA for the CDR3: TGTGCCAGCAGCGTAGGGGGCAGCACAGATACGCAGTATTTT. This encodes CASSVGGSTDTQYF.

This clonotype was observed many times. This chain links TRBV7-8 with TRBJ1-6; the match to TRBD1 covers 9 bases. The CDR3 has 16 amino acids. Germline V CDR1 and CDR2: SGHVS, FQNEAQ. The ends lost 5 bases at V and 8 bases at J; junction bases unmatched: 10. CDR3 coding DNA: TGTGCCAGCAGCATCAGAGACAGGGGGATTGATTCACCCCTCCACTTT. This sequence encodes CASSIRDRGIDSPLHF.

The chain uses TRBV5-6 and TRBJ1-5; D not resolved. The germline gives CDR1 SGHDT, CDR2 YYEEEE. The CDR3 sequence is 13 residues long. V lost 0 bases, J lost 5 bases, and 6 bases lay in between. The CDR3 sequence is CASSLAPDQPQHF. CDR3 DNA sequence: TGTGCCAGCAGCTTGGCACCCGATCAGCCCCAGCATTTT. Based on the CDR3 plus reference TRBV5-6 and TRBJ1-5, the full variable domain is DAGVTQSPTHLIKTRGQQVTLRCSPKSGHDTVSWYQQALGQGPQFIFQYYEEEERQRGNFPDRFSGHQFPNYSSELNVNALLLGDSALYLCASSLAPDQPQHFGDGTRLSIL.

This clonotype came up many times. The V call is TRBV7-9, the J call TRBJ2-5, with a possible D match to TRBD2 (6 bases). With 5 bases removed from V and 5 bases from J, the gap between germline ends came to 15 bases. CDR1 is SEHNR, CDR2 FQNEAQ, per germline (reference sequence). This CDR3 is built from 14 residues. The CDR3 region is CASSRRRAGETQYF. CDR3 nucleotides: TGTGCCAGCAGCCGACGAAGGGCGGGGGAGACCCAGTACTTC.

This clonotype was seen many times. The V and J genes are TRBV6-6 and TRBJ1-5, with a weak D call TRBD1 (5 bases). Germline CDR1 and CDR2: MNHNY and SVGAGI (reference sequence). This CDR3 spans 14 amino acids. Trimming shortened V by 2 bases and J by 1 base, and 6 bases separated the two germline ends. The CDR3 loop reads CASSYRQSNQPQHF. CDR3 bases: TGTGCCAGCAGTTACCGACAGAGCAATCAGCCCCAGCATTTT.

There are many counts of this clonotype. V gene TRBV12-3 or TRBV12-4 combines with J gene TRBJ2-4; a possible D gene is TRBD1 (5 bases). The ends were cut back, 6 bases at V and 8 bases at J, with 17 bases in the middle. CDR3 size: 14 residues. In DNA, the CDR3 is TGTGCCAGCAGCCCCCGGCAGGGTTTTGACATTCAGTACTTC. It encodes CASSPRQGFDIQYF.

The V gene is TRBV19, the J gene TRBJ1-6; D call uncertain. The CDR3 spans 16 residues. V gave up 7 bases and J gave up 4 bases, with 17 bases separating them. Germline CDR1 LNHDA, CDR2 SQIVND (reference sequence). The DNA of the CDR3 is TGTGCCAGTACCCATACCCGGACGGGTTATAATTCACCCCTCCACTTT. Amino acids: CASTHTRTGYNSPLHF. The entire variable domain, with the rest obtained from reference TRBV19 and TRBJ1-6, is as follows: DGGITQSPKYLFRKEGQNVTLSCEQNLNHDAMYWYRQDPGQGLRLIYYSQIVNDFQKGDIAEGYSVSREKKESFPLTVTSAQKNPTAFYLCASTHTRTGYNSPLHFGNGTRLTVT.

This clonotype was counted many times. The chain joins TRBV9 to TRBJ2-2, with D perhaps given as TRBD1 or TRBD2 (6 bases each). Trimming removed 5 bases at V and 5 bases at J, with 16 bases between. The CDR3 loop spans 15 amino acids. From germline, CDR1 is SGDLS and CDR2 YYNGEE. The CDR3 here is CASRGRQAGTGELFF. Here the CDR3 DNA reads TGTGCCAGCAGGGGGAGACAGGCGGGGACCGGGGAGCTGTTTTTT. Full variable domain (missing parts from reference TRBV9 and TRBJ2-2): DSGVTQTPKHLITATGQRVTLRCSPRSGDLSVYWYQQSLDQGLQFLIQYYNGEERAKGNILERFSAQQFPDLHSELNLSSLELGDSALYFCASRGRQAGTGELFFGEGSRLTVL.

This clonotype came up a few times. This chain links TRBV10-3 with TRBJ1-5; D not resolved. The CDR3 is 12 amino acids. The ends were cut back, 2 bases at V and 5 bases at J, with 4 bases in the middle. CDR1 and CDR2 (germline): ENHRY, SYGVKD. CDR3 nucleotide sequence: TGTGCCATCAGTGAGGACGATCAGCCCCAGCATTTT. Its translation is CAISEDDQPQHF.

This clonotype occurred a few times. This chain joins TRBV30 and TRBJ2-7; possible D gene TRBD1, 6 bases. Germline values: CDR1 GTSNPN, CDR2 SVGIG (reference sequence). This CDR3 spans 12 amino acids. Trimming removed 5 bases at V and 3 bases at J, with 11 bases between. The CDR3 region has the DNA TGTGCCTGGTCCGGGACAAACTACGAGCAGTACTTC. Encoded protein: CAWSGTNYEQYF.

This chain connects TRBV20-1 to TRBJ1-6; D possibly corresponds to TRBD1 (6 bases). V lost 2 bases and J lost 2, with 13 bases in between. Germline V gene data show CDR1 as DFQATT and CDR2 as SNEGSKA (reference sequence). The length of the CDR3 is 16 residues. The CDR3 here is CSARRPGATYNSPLHF. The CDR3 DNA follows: TGCAGTGCTAGACGACCGGGGGCAACCTATAATTCACCCCTCCACTTT.

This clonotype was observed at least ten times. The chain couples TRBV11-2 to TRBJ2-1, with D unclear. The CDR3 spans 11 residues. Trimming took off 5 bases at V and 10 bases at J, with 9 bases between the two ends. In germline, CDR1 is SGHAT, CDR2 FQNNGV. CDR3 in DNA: TGTGCCAGCAGCCTATCGACGGAGCAGTTCTTC. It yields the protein CASSLSTEQFF. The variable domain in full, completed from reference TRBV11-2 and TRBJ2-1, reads EAGVAQSPRYKIIEKRQSVAFWCNPISGHATLYWYQQILGQGPKLLIQFQNNGVVDDSQLPKDRFSAERLKGVDSTLKIQPAKLEDSAVYLCASSLSTEQFFGPGTRLTVL.

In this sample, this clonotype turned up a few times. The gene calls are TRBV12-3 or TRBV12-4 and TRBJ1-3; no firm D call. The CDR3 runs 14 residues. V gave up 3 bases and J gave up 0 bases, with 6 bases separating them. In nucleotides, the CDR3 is TGTGCCAGCAGTTTTAGGTTCTCTGGAAACACCATATATTTT. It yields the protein CASSFRFSGNTIYF.

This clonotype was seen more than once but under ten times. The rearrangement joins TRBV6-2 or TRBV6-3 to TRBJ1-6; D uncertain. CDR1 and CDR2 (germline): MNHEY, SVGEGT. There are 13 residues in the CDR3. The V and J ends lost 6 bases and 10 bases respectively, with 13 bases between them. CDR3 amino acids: CASSSTRGSPLHF. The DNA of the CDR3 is TGTGCCAGCAGCTCAACCAGAGGCTCACCCCTCCACTTT.

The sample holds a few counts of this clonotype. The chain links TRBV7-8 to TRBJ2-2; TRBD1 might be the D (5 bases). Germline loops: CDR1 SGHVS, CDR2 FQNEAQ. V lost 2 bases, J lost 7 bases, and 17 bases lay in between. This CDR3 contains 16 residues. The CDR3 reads CASSLRQKSEFGELFF. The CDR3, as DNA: TGTGCCAGCAGCTTACGACAGAAGAGTGAGTTCGGGGAGCTGTTTTTT. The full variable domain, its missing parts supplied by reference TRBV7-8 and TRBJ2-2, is GAGVSQSPRYKVAKRGQDVALRCDPISGHVSLFWYQQALGQGPEFLTYFQNEAQLDKSGLPSDRFFAERPEGSVSTLKIQRTQQEDSAVYLCASSLRQKSEFGELFFGEGSRLTVL.

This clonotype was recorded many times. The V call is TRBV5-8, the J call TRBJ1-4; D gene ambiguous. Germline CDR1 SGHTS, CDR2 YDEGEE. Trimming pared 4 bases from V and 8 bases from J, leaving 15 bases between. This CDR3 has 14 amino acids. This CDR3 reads CASSPVSVKEKLFF. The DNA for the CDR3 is TGTGCCAGCAGCCCGGTATCGGTGAAAGAAAAACTGTTTTTT.

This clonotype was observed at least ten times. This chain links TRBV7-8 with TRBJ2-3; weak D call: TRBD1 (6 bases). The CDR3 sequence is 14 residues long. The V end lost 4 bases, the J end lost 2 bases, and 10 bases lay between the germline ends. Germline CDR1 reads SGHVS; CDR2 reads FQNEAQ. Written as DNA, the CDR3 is TGTGCCAGCAGCTGGCACAGGGCCACAGATACGCAGTATTTT. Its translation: CASSWHRATDTQYF.

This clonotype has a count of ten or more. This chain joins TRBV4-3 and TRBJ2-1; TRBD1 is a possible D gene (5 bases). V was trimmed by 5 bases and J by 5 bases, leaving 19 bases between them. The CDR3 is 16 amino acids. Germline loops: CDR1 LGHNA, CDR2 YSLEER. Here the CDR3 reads CASSFELTQGNNEQFF. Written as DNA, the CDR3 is TGCGCCAGCAGCTTCGAACTTACTCAGGGTAACAATGAGCAGTTCTTC.

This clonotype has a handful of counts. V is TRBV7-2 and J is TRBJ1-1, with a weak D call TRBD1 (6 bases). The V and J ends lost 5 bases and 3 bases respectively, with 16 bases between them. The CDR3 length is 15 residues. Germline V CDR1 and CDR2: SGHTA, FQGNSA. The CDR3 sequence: CASSPGRGFHTEAFF. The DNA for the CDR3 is TGTGCCAGCAGCCCCGGTAGGGGGTTCCACACTGAAGCTTTCTTT.

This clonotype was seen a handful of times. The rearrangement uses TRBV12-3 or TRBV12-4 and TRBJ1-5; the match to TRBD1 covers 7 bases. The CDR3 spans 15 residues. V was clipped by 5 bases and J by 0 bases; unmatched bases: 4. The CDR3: CASSLYRGSNQPQHF. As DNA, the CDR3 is TGTGCCAGCAGTCTCTACAGGGGTAGCAATCAGCCCCAGCATTTT.

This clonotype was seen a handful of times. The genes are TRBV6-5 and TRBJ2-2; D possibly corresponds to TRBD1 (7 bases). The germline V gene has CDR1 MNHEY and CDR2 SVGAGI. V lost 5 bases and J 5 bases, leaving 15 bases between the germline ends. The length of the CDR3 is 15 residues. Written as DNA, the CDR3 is TGTGCCAGCAGTCGAATGTCAGGGGGGACCGGGGAGCTGTTTTTT. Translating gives CASSRMSGGTGELFF.

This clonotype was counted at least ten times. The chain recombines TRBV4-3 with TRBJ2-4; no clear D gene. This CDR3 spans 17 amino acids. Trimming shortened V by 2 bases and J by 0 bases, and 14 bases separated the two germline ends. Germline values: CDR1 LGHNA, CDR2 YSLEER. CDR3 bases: TGCGCCAGCAGCCAACCCCCGGCAGAGTTAGCCAAAAACATTCAGTACTTC. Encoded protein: CASSQPPAELAKNIQYF.

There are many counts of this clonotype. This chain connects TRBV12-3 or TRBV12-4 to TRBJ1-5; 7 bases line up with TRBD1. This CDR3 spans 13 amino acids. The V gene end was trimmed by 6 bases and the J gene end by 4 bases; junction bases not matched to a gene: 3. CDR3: CASRATGNQPQHF. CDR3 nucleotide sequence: TGTGCCAGCAGGGCGACAGGGAATCAGCCCCAGCATTTT.

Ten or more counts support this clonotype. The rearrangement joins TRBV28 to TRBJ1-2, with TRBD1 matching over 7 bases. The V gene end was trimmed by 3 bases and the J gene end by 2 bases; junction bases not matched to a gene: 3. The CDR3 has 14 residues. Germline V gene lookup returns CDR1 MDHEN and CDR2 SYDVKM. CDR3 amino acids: CASSLGGGNYGYTF. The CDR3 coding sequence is TGTGCCAGCAGTTTGGGAGGGGGCAACTATGGCTACACCTTC.

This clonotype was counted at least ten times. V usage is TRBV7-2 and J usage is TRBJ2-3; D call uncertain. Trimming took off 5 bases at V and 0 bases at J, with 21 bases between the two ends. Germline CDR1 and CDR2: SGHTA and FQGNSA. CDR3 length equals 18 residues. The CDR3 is CASSQFPPTPTSTDTQYF. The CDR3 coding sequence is TGTGCCAGCAGCCAATTTCCTCCCACGCCGACTAGCACAGATACGCAGTATTTT. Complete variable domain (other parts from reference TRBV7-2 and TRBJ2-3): GAGVSQSPSNKVTEKGKDVELRCDPISGHTALYWYRQSLGQGLEFLIYFQGNSAPDKSGLPSDRFSAERTGGSVSTLTIQRTQQEDSAVYLCASSQFPPTPTSTDTQYFGPGTRLTVL.

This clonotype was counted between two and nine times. The DNA of the CDR3 is TGCAGTGCCCGAAAGGTAGCGGTAAACACCGGGGAGCTGTTTTTT. Residues: CSARKVAVNTGELFF. The genes are TRBV20-1 and TRBJ2-2, with D perhaps TRBD2 (6 bases). CDR1 is DFQATT, CDR2 SNEGSKA, per germline (reference sequence). This CDR3 contains 15 residues. V was pared by 6 bases and J by 2 bases, with 16 bases between.